This T cell receptor (beta chain) was recovered during a study of cytomegalovirus exposure and HLA in healthy donors. V was clipped by 9 bases and J by 11 bases; unmatched bases: 8. CDR1 and CDR2 from the germline V gene are LNHDA and SQIVND (reference sequence). CDR3 length: 13 residues. All the people who gave samples were healthy bone marrow donors. Study-wide findings and caveats: In a later analysis, an Asian-associated ancestry cluster reportedly showed fewer N-insertions than the approximately 670-donor mean. HLA alleles showed associations with 16,951 TCR beta sequences in a later analysis, at a 0.05 false discovery rate. Sequencing depth roughly uniform across donors was assumed in presence/absence analyses.

This clone was observed a few times. Its antigen is unknown. The study ran its PCR with 60 Vbeta and 13 Jbeta primers. Profiling relied on immunoSEQ multiplex PCR, and the TCRdb table lists in-frame clones only, not all of them. The data hold 110,000 or so clones, with over 6.5% observed a single time. The clonotype originates from a woman in her 40s in good health and CMV-seropositive. The sample was PBMCs. The rearrangement joins TRBV19 to TRBJ1-4; the match to TRBD1 covers 11 bases. As DNA, the CDR3 is TGTGCCAGCCTGGGACAGGGGGTAGGGAAACTGTTTTTT. Protein: CASLGQGVGKLFF.